This T cell receptor beta chain was recovered during a study of blood T cell repertoires in COVID-19. Study-wide context: COVID-19 samples from acute and convalescent phases originated in the United States, Italy and Spain.

Donors were grouped by their self-reported clinical history. Looked up from germline, CDR1 is SQVTM and CDR2 is ANQGSEA. CDR3 size: 13 residues. Trimming left V 4 bases short and J 7 bases short, with 16 bases between. Under the authors' procedure: Scientists estimated how many nucleated cells there were by amplifying reference gene primers. The repertoire was sequenced with immunoSEQ multiplex PCR; TCRdb's copy has only in-frame clones and lacks some. The V and J calls and clone size are taken from that table; D and trimming were inferred from the DNA. The sample lists 400,000 or so clones, about nine tenths occurring once.

This TCR came from a man younger than 35 who had recovered from COVID-19. The chain carries TRBV29-1 and TRBJ1-2; D may be TRBD1 (6 bases). Sequencing input: PBMCs or T cells enriched from blood (not recorded which). The CDR3 DNA reads TGCAGCGTTGCTGCAGGGGTCGTCGGTGGCTACACCTTC. Translated: CSVAAGVVGGYTF. The entire variable domain, with the rest obtained from reference TRBV29-1 and TRBJ1-2, is as follows: SAVISQKPSRDICQRGTSLTIQCQVDSQVTMMFWYRQQPGQSLTLIATANQGSEATYESGFVIDKFPISRPNLTFSTLTVSNMSPEDSSIYLCSVAAGVVGGYTFGSGTRLTVV.